The rows below give T cell receptor beta chains drawn from one sample of a study of T cells in Graves' hyperthyroidism and ophthalmopathy. TCRdb processed the multiplex PCR reads anew with MiXCR; each CDR3 protein has one entry. The sample has roughly 500,000 distinct CDR3 sequences; around 42% are singletons. The material sequenced was peripheral blood or thyroid tissue (not recorded which). The receptors derive from an adult woman with Graves' disease, either hyperthyroidism or ophthalmopathy (not recorded which). Each CDR3 is given with its conserved first and last residue. D genes are given only for firm matches. Part of the rows lack a size; the others show once, few, many or a class for expanded clones.

many,TRBJ1-6,TRBV20-1,.,14,CSARNGRYNSPLHF,TGCAGTGCTAGAAATGGAAGATATAATTCACCCCTCCACTTT
few,TRBJ1-5,TRBV29-1,.,13,CSVGLGGDQPQHF,TGCAGCGTTGGCCTAGGGGGGGACCAGCCCCAGCATTTT
.,TRBJ2-7,TRBV28,.,14,CASSIHRANYEQYF,TGTGCCAGCAGTATCCACAGGGCCAACTACGAGCAGTACTTC
.,TRBJ1-5,TRBV20-1,.,12,CSARLLAGAQHF,TGCAGTGCTAGATTACTAGCGGGAGCCCAGCATTTT
.,TRBJ2-5,TRBV2,.,15,CASSEGPDLQETQYF,TGTGCCAGCAGTGAAGGCCCAGACTTACAAGAGACCCAGTACTTC
few,TRBJ1-1,TRBV29-1,.,13,CSVEVPRNTEAFF,TGCAGCGTTGAAGTCCCTCGGAACACTGAAGCTTTCTTT
.,TRBJ1-2,TRBV4-3,TRBD1,14,CASSHGDRARGYTF,TGCGCCAGCAGCCACGGAGACAGGGCAAGGGGCTACACCTTC
.,TRBJ1-2,TRBV18,.,14,CASSPARDYYGYTF,TGTGCCAGCTCACCGGCGAGGGACTACTATGGCTACACCTTC
.,TRBJ2-2,TRBV15,TRBD2,16,CATSTSAGGVTGELFF,TGTGCCACCAGCACCTCAGCGGGAGGAGTTACCGGGGAGCTGTTTTTT
few,TRBJ2-5,TRBV7-9,.,14,CASSPPRVPETQYF,TGTGCCAGCAGTCCCCCCCGGGTCCCGGAGACCCAGTACTTC
.,TRBJ2-7,TRBV30,.,16,CAWATNPGTQWDEQYF,TGTGCCTGGGCTACCAACCCCGGAACCCAGTGGGACGAGCAGTACTTC
many,TRBJ1-5,TRBV5-1,TRBD1,18,CASSLRTGGMNSNQPQHF,TGCGCCAGCAGCCTGAGGACAGGTGGGATGAACAGCAATCAGCCCCAGCATTTT
.,TRBJ2-7,TRBV9,TRBD1,17,CASSGSQGQPGSYEQYF,TGTGCCAGCAGCGGATCCCAGGGACAGCCTGGATCCTACGAGCAGTACTTC
.,TRBJ1-6,TRBV7-2,TRBD1,15,CASSNDRAENSPLHF,TGTGCCAGCAGTAACGACAGGGCGGAGAATTCACCCCTCCACTTT
.,TRBJ2-7,TRBV11-2,.,11,CASSVGTEWYF,TGTGCCAGCAGCGTTGGGACCGAGTGGTACTTC
once,TRBJ1-2,TRBV6-4,.,13,CASSDGGMDGYTF,TGTGCCAGCAGTGACGGGGGTATGGATGGCTACACCTTC
.,TRBJ1-2,TRBV6-6,.,12,CASSRTGFGYTF,TGTGCCAGCAGTCGTACAGGGTTCGGCTACACCTTC
many,TRBJ2-7,TRBV7-9,TRBD2,13,CASSSGRAYEQYF,TGTGCCAGCAGCAGCGGGAGAGCCTACGAGCAGTACTTC
once,TRBJ1-5,TRBV18,.,13,CASSQAENQPQHF,TGTGCCAGCTCACAGGCAGAGAATCAGCCCCAGCATTTT
few,TRBJ2-1,TRBV7-8,.,15,CASSFRFSSYNEQFF,TGTGCCAGCAGCTTCCGGTTTAGCAGTTACAATGAGCAGTTCTTC
.,TRBJ2-2,TRBV29-1,.,21,CSGRDLDPKLLAQRPTGELFF,TGCAGCGGTCGGGACTTGGATCCCAAACTGCTGGCACAGAGACCAACCGGGGAGCTGTTTTTT
many,TRBJ1-6,TRBV7-8,.,14,CASRPGFSGSPLHF,TGTGCCAGCAGGCCCGGTTTTTCAGGATCACCCCTCCACTTT
few,TRBJ1-1,TRBV10-2,.,13,CASRRWENTEAFF,TGCGCCAGCAGGAGATGGGAGAACACTGAAGCTTTCTTT
.,TRBJ2-2,TRBV2,TRBD2,15,CASSSGRGNTGELFF,TGTGCCAGCAGTAGCGGGAGGGGGAACACCGGGGAGCTGTTTTTT
many,TRBJ2-2,TRBV11-3,TRBD2,16,CASSLVAGEVTGELFF,TGTGCCAGCAGCTTAGTCGCGGGAGAGGTCACCGGGGAGCTGTTTTTT
.,TRBJ1-5,TRBV10-3,.,16,CAINSKLPLGNQPQHF,TGTGCCATCAATTCAAAACTCCCATTGGGGAATCAGCCCCAGCATTTT
many,TRBJ2-7,TRBV20-1,TRBD2,14,CSARENGRTHEQYF,TGCAGTGCTAGAGAGAACGGGAGGACCCACGAGCAGTACTTC
.,TRBJ2-7,TRBV7-9,.,15,CASSPGPVNSYEQYF,TGTGCCAGCAGCCCGGGTCCAGTTAACTCCTACGAGCAGTACTTC
many,TRBJ2-7,TRBV7-9,TRBD2,17,CASSPLSASSGRREQYF,TGTGCCAGCAGCCCGTTGAGCGCAAGTAGCGGGAGAAGGGAGCAGTACTTC
many,TRBJ1-5,TRBV3-1,.,14,CASSHRYSNQPQHF,TGTGCCAGCAGTCACAGGTATAGCAATCAGCCCCAGCATTTT
many,TRBJ1-1,TRBV20-1,.,12,CSARIGDTEAFF,TGCAGTGCTAGAATTGGGGACACTGAAGCTTTCTTT
many,TRBJ1-1,TRBV4-2,.,14,CASSPPHSNTEAFF,TGTGCCAGCAGCCCGCCACACTCGAACACTGAAGCTTTCTTT
many,TRBJ1-2,TRBV6-5,TRBD1,14,CASSIRQGFDGYTF,TGTGCCAGCAGCATAAGACAGGGATTCGATGGCTACACCTTC
many,TRBJ2-6,TRBV12-3/TRBV12-4,.,17,CASTGGPGLTGANVLTF,TGTGCCAGCACTGGGGGGCCTGGGCTCACTGGGGCCAACGTCCTGACTTTC
many,TRBJ2-5,TRBV12-3/TRBV12-4,TRBD1,14,CASSDRGRQETQYF,TGTGCCAGCAGCGACAGGGGGCGGCAAGAGACCCAGTACTTC
.,TRBJ1-1,TRBV7-9,TRBD1,14,CASINKGQGYGAFF,TGTGCCAGCATCAACAAGGGACAGGGTTATGGAGCTTTCTTT
.,TRBJ1-5,TRBV19,.,13,CASRDKGGQPQHF,TGTGCCAGTAGGGACAAGGGAGGGCAGCCCCAGCATTTT
.,TRBJ1-6,TRBV9,.,15,CASSANKGVWSPLHF,TGTGCCAGCAGCGCAAATAAGGGGGTTTGGTCACCCCTCCACTTT
.,TRBJ1-6,TRBV19,TRBD1,18,CASSLWTGESSYNSPLHF,TGTGCCAGTAGTCTTTGGACAGGGGAAAGCTCCTATAATTCACCCCTCCACTTT
.,TRBJ2-7,TRBV5-1,.,12,CASSLDMGEQYF,TGCGCCAGCAGCTTGGATATGGGCGAGCAGTACTTC
few,TRBJ1-1,TRBV29-1,TRBD1,12,CSAARTGDEAFF,TGCAGCGCAGCTCGGACAGGGGATGAAGCTTTCTTT
many,TRBJ1-1,TRBV15,.,15,CATSRDRGEGTEAFF,TGTGCCACCAGCAGAGATCGGGGAGAAGGCACTGAAGCTTTCTTT
.,TRBJ1-4,TRBV30,.,14,CAWGYSATNEKLFF,TGTGCCTGGGGTTACTCAGCAACTAATGAAAAACTGTTTTTT
.,TRBJ2-6,TRBV7-9,TRBD2,18,CASSPRTSVLSGANVLTF,TGTGCCAGCAGCCCGCGGACTAGCGTCCTCTCTGGGGCCAACGTCCTGACTTTC
many,TRBJ2-7,TRBV9,.,13,CASSEGSSYEQYF,TGTGCCAGCAGCGAGGGGAGCTCCTACGAGCAGTACTTC
few,TRBJ1-1,TRBV7-9,.,14,CASSPPGTIAEAFF,TGTGCCAGCAGCCCTCCCGGGACGATCGCTGAAGCTTTCTTT
.,TRBJ1-1,TRBV6-2/TRBV6-3,.,13,CASSGQGTDEAFF,TGTGCCAGCAGTGGGCAGGGCACGGACGAAGCTTTCTTT
few,TRBJ1-1,TRBV10-3,.,16,CASSPWGGRKNTEAFF,TGTGCCAGCAGTCCATGGGGGGGGCGGAAGAACACTGAAGCTTTCTTT